Presented here are 30 T cell receptor beta chains from one specimen sequenced in a study of blood T cell repertoires in COVID-19. Some clones are missing from TCRdb's copy, which holds only in-frame ones; the method was immunoSEQ multiplex PCR. The repertoire has 150,000 to 200,000 clones, 80% to 90% of them found once; the top ten carry approximately 2%. Input material: peripheral blood. The receptor source for this set is a man younger than 35 who had recovered from COVID-19.

This rearrangement joins TRBV24-1 to TRBJ2-7, with D tentatively TRBD1 (6 bases). The CDR3 runs 11 residues. CDR1 KGHDR and CDR2 SFDVKD come from the germline V gene. Trimming shortened V by 9 bases and J by 4 bases, and 9 bases separated the two germline ends. The CDR3, as DNA: TGTGCCACCGCCCAGGGGTACGAGCAGTACTTC. This codes for CATAQGYEQYF.

The V and J genes are TRBV27 and TRBJ2-3, with 10 nucleotides matching TRBD2. Germline assignment: CDR1 MNHEY and CDR2 SMNVEV (reference sequence). CDR3 size: 15 residues. J lost 2 bases, V lost 5 bases, and 4 bases had no gene match. In DNA, the CDR3 is TGTGCCAGCAGTAATCTAGCGGGGGTCACAGATACGCAGTATTTT. Its translation: CASSNLAGVTDTQYF.

The V call is TRBV11-2, the J call TRBJ2-7, with 7 bases fitting TRBD1. Trimming cost V 5 bases and J 0 bases; bases outside gene matches: 7. From germline, CDR1 is SGHAT and CDR2 FQNNGV. The CDR3 runs 15 residues. The DNA of the CDR3 is TGTGCCAGCAGCCCCTACGGGACAGCCTCCTACGAGCAGTACTTC. Its protein is CASSPYGTASYEQYF.

The gene calls are TRBV9 and TRBJ2-2, with 9 bases aligning to TRBD2. This CDR3 has 19 residues. Germline lookup yields CDR1 SGDLS and CDR2 YYNGEE. The trim removed 4 bases at V and 4 bases at J, leaving 17 bases unmatched. The CDR3 loop reads CASSQQGAGGIKGTGELFF. CDR3 in DNA: TGTGCCAGCAGCCAACAAGGAGCGGGAGGAATTAAAGGCACCGGGGAGCTGTTTTTT.

This clone was seen a single time. The gene calls are TRBV20-1 and TRBJ2-4; D gene ambiguous. Germline V gene lookup returns CDR1 DFQATT and CDR2 SNEGSKA (reference sequence). Trimming left V 3 bases short and J 9 bases short, with 6 bases between. CDR3 length: 10 amino acids. The CDR3 DNA reads TGCAGTGCTAGGCTAGGCATTCAGTACTTC. Encoded protein: CSARLGIQYF.

This clone is a singleton in its sample. This chain joins TRBV6-5 and TRBJ1-5; 9 bases match TRBD1. V lost 6 bases and J lost 7; bases outside the gene matches: 7. CDR1 MNHEY and CDR2 SVGAGI come from the germline V gene. The CDR3 has 14 amino acids. Here the CDR3 DNA reads TGTGCCAGCAGCCCCACAGGGGGCAGGCAGCCCCAGCATTTT. Its translation is CASSPTGGRQPQHF.

V and J are TRBV5-4 and TRBJ1-2; D is unclear. This CDR3 comprises 12 residues. Trimming cost V 4 bases and J 9 bases, with 13 bases left between them. Germline lookup yields CDR1 SGHNT and CDR2 YYREEE (reference sequence). CDR3 amino acids: CASSPDPGSYTF. Here the CDR3 DNA reads TGTGCCAGCAGCCCCGACCCGGGTAGCTACACCTTC.

This clone came up a few times. V and J are TRBV28 and TRBJ2-7; the D gene is possibly TRBD1 (5 bases). The CDR3 is made up of 16 amino acids. V lost 8 bases, J lost 3 bases, and 23 bases lay in between. The germline CDR1 and CDR2 sequences are MDHEN and SYDVKM. As DNA, the CDR3 is TGTGCCAGCCGGGCGACAGCTCTTACACCCGTCTACGAGCAGTACTTC. This translates into CASRATALTPVYEQYF.

In DNA form, the CDR3 reads TGCGCCAGCAGCCAAGAGCCAGGGGGTGAGCAGTTCTTC. Its translation is CASSQEPGGEQFF. This rearrangement joins TRBV4-3 to TRBJ2-1; the match to TRBD1 covers 7 bases. The CDR3 has 13 amino acids. The V segment lost 0 bases and the J segment 9 bases; nucleotides outside the gene matches: 2. Per germline, CDR1 LGHNA and CDR2 YSLEER.

This clone appeared a few times. J is TRBJ1-5 and V is TRBV27; tentative D call: TRBD1 (5 bases). CDR1 is MNHEY and CDR2 is SMNVEV in the germline V gene (reference sequence). The CDR3 has 13 amino acids. V lost 2 bases and J 6 bases, leaving 8 bases between the germline ends. CDR3 region: CASSLQGIQPQHF. The CDR3 DNA is TGTGCCAGCAGTTTACAGGGCATTCAGCCCCAGCATTTT.

The chain has TRBV6-6 and TRBJ2-7; 15 positions match TRBD2. V trimming: 6 bases; J trimming: 7 bases; junction bases outside the gene matches: 10. This CDR3 contains 16 residues. Germline CDR1 is MNHNY and CDR2 is SVGAGI (reference sequence). CDR3 residues: CASSRGLAGGPGEQYF. DNA for the CDR3: TGTGCCAGCAGCCGAGGACTAGCGGGAGGGCCTGGGGAGCAGTACTTC.

The chain joins TRBV27 to TRBJ2-2; D not certain. This CDR3 has 12 residues. Trimming pared 6 bases from V and 2 bases from J, leaving 4 bases between. Germline assignment: CDR1 MNHEY and CDR2 SMNVEV (reference sequence). CDR3 loop: CASSHNTGELFF. The CDR3 DNA reads TGTGCCAGCAGCCATAACACCGGGGAGCTGTTTTTT.

J is TRBJ1-5 and V is TRBV9; possibly TRBD1 for D (5 bases). The CDR3 loop spans 17 amino acids. V lost 3 bases and J 0 bases, leaving 16 bases between the germline ends. CDR1 is SGDLS and CDR2 is YYNGEE in the germline V gene. The CDR3 bases are TGTGCCAGCAGCGGTGGGGACTACTGGAATAGCAATCAGCCCCAGCATTTT. Amino acid sequence: CASSGGDYWNSNQPQHF.

The chain recombines TRBV30 with TRBJ2-5; the match to TRBD2 covers 9 bases. Trimming took 0 bases from V and 5 from J; bases not matched to a gene: 4. CDR1 and CDR2 from the germline V gene are GTSNPN and SVGIG (reference sequence). This CDR3 has 14 amino acids. The CDR3 DNA sequence: TGTGCCTGGAGTGTGACTAGCGGTCACGAGACCCAGTACTTC. Its protein is CAWSVTSGHETQYF.

V usage is TRBV7-8 and J usage is TRBJ2-7; TRBD1 matches at 7 bases. CDR3 length: 14 amino acids. Trimming removed 1 base from V and 2 bases from J; junction bases left unmatched: 2. The germline gives CDR1 SGHVS, CDR2 FQNEAQ. This CDR3 reads CASSLEGAAYEQYF. Written as DNA, the CDR3 is TGTGCCAGCAGCTTAGAGGGGGCCGCCTACGAGCAGTACTTC.

The rearrangement links TRBV7-2 to TRBJ2-3, with a weak D call TRBD1 (6 bases). Germline lookup yields CDR1 SGHTA and CDR2 FQGNSA. There are 13 residues in the CDR3. V was pared by 6 bases and J by 3 bases, with 10 bases between. The DNA for the CDR3 is TGTGCCAGCAGGCCTACAGGGACAGATACGCAGTATTTT. It specifies CASRPTGTDTQYF. Full variable domain (remainder filled in from reference TRBV7-2 and TRBJ2-3): GAGVSQSPSNKVTEKGKDVELRCDPISGHTALYWYRQSLGQGLEFLIYFQGNSAPDKSGLPSDRFSAERTGGSVSTLTIQRTQQEDSAVYLCASRPTGTDTQYFGPGTRLTVL.

The rearrangement links TRBV4-3 to TRBJ2-6, with 8 bases lining up with TRBD2. The CDR3 has 16 residues. Germline CDR1 and CDR2: LGHNA and YSLEER. V trimming: 7 bases; J trimming: 0 bases; junction bases outside the gene matches: 5. The CDR3 reads CASNPGGSSGANVLTF. The DNA for the CDR3 is TGCGCCAGCAACCCGGGGGGGAGCTCTGGGGCCAACGTCCTGACTTTC.

The chain joins TRBV18 to TRBJ2-2; 8 nucleotides align to TRBD2. Germline V CDR1 and CDR2: KGHSH, LQKENI. There are 15 residues in the CDR3. Trimming took 3 bases from V and 3 from J; bases not matched to a gene: 3. DNA of the CDR3: TGTGCCAGCTCACCGGGACTAGTCGACACCGGGGAGCTGTTTTTT. Its protein product is CASSPGLVDTGELFF. The variable domain in full, with the rest retrieved from reference TRBV18 and TRBJ2-2, is NAGVMQNPRHLVRRRGQEARLRCSPMKGHSHVYWYRQLPEEGLKFMVYLQKENIIDESGMPKERFSAEFPKEGPSILRIQQVVRGDSAAYFCASSPGLVDTGELFFGEGSRLTVL.

The chain couples TRBV6-5 to TRBJ2-7; 9 bases map to TRBD2. V trimming: 6 bases; J trimming: 4 bases; junction bases outside the gene matches: 7. The CDR3 loop spans 14 amino acids. Germline CDR1 is MNHEY and CDR2 is SVGAGI. CDR3 coding DNA: TGTGCCAGCAGGTACCTAGCGGGAAGGTACGAGCAGTACTTC. This codes for CASRYLAGRYEQYF.

The V gene is TRBV6-2 or TRBV6-3, the J gene TRBJ2-7; D is unresolved. The length of the CDR3 is 12 residues. With 2 bases removed from V and 3 bases from J, the gap between germline ends came to 5 bases. Germline values: CDR1 MNHEY, CDR2 SVGEGT. The CDR3 region has the DNA TGTGCCAGCAGTTACCGGAGCTACGAGCAGTACTTC. Its translation is CASSYRSYEQYF.

The chain joins TRBV9 to TRBJ2-1, with 7 bases that match TRBD2. The CDR3 is 16 residues long. The germline V gene has CDR1 SGDLS and CDR2 YYNGEE. The junction had 4 bases not matched to a gene; V was cut back by 1 base and J by 0 bases. CDR3 coding DNA: TGTGCCAGCAGCGTATCCGGGACTACCTCCTACAATGAGCAGTTCTTC. Its protein is CASSVSGTTSYNEQFF.

V and J are TRBV7-2 and TRBJ2-3, with D possibly TRBD1 on 5 matching bases. The germline V gene has CDR1 SGHTA and CDR2 FQGNSA. CDR3 size: 13 residues. The germline V and J ends were trimmed by 5 bases and 6 bases, with 12 bases remaining between them. The CDR3 loop is CASSLSGLDTQYF. In DNA, the CDR3 is TGTGCCAGCAGCCTATCAGGGTTGGATACGCAGTATTTT.

The V gene is TRBV9, the J gene TRBJ2-1; TRBD2 might be the D (6 bases). Germline assignment: CDR1 SGDLS and CDR2 YYNGEE. Between the trimmed V and J ends, which lost 0 bases and 5 bases, there was a span of 18 bases. CDR3 length equals 17 residues. CDR3 loop: CASSVDLLGTFNNEQFF. As DNA, the CDR3 is TGTGCCAGCAGCGTAGATCTCCTTGGGACTTTTAACAATGAGCAGTTCTTC.

This sequence joins TRBV7-2 and TRBJ1-2, with 7 bases fitting TRBD1. The V segment lost 5 bases and the J segment 3 bases; nucleotides outside the gene matches: 9. The CDR3 sequence is 15 residues long. Germline V gene data show CDR1 as SGHTA and CDR2 as FQGNSA. In nucleotides, the CDR3 is TGTGCCAGCAGCACCCAGACAGGGAACTACTATGGCTACACCTTC. This translates into CASSTQTGNYYGYTF. The whole variable domain, filled in from reference TRBV7-2 and TRBJ1-2, reads GAGVSQSPSNKVTEKGKDVELRCDPISGHTALYWYRQSLGQGLEFLIYFQGNSAPDKSGLPSDRFSAERTGGSVSTLTIQRTQQEDSAVYLCASSTQTGNYYGYTFGSGTRLTVV.

This clone has only one observation. The chain joins TRBV30 to TRBJ1-1; tentatively, D is TRBD1 (6 bases). This CDR3 is built from 13 residues. The V end was cut by 0 bases, the J end by 8 bases, with 13 bases between. Germline CDR1 GTSNPN, CDR2 SVGIG (reference sequence). The DNA for the CDR3 is TGTGCCTGGAGTGTACAGGGTAGTGGGGAAGCTTTCTTT. It codes for CAWSVQGSGEAFF.

CDR3 bases: TGTGCCAGCAGCCATTACTCAGGGGGCGCGGAGACCCAGTACTTC. Its protein product is CASSHYSGGAETQYF. The rearrangement links TRBV3-1 (or the pseudogene TRBV3-2) to TRBJ2-5, with TRBD1 matching over 8 bases. After removal of 3 bases from V and 5 bases from J, the junction contained 8 bases not matched to a gene. Germline loops: CDR1 LGHDT, CDR2 YNNKEL (reference sequence). The CDR3 is 15 amino acids.

The chain carries TRBV28 and TRBJ1-2, with D perhaps TRBD1 (5 bases). This CDR3 contains 13 residues. Germline loops: CDR1 MDHEN, CDR2 SYDVKM. Trimming stripped 5 bases from V and 4 bases from J, with 11 bases between. The CDR3 sequence is CASSPPGGYGYTF. Here the CDR3 DNA reads TGTGCCAGCAGTCCCCCCGGGGGCTATGGCTACACCTTC.

The V gene is TRBV10-3, the J gene TRBJ1-1; D perhaps matches TRBD1 (6 bases). The length of the CDR3 is 13 residues. V was shortened by 4 bases and J by 7 bases, with 13 bases between the two germline ends. From germline, CDR1 is ENHRY and CDR2 SYGVKD. In nucleotides, the CDR3 is TGTGCCATCAGTGTTTCAGGGGAAGGTGAAGCTTTCTTT. Protein product: CAISVSGEGEAFF.

This clone appeared once. The gene calls are TRBV14 and TRBJ2-1, with D maybe TRBD2 (5 bases). Germline-derived CDR1 and CDR2 are SGHDN and FVKESK. There are 14 residues in the CDR3. Trimming took 1 base from V and 1 from J, leaving 5 bases between them. The CDR3 nucleotides are TGTGCCAGCAGCCAAGCGGGATCCTACAATGAGCAGTTCTTC. It yields the protein CASSQAGSYNEQFF.

The J gene is TRBJ2-7, the V gene TRBV6-2 or TRBV6-3; tentative D call: TRBD1 (5 bases). This CDR3 comprises 13 residues. The germline CDR1 and CDR2 sequences are MNHEY and SVGEGT. V lost 4 bases, J lost 2 bases, and 9 bases lay in between. The CDR3 region is CASSSDIAYEQYF. Written as DNA, the CDR3 is TGTGCCAGCAGTTCGGACATAGCCTACGAGCAGTACTTC.